The rows below give T cell receptor beta chains drawn from one sample of a study of cytomegalovirus exposure and HLA in healthy donors. Assay: immunoSEQ multiplex PCR; the TCRdb copy retains only in-frame clones and omits some. The sample yields about 150,000 clones, more than 65% seen once. Sequences were obtained from PBMCs. Receptors originate from a man aged 45 to 65 in good health and CMV-seropositive. CDR3s include the opening cysteine and the closing phenylalanine or tryptophan. Each record gives: V gene, J gene, CDR3 protein.

V: TRBV28
J: TRBJ2-1
CDR3: CASSRQHPSNYEQFF

V: TRBV6-4
J: TRBJ2-7
CDR3: CASSDSRTSGSGLGNEQYF

V: TRBV5-1
J: TRBJ2-3
CDR3: CASSSQGGGAYTDTQYF

V: TRBV28
J: NA
CDR3: CASSRRTGGYEQYF

V: TRBV5-1
J: TRBJ2-5
CDR3: CASSFPAGLAVETQYF

V: TRBV7-9
J: TRBJ2-7
CDR3: CASSFSGTYEQYF

V: TRBV4-1
J: TRBJ2-2
CDR3: CASSQGRAGGWTGELFF

V: TRBV4-1
J: TRBJ1-1
CDR3: CASSQPTGRDTEAFF

V: TRBV28
J: NA
CDR3: CASSLVENPYEQYF

V: TRBV5-1
J: TRBJ1-2
CDR3: CASSATGGDYGYTF

V: TRBV5-6
J: TRBJ2-1
CDR3: CASSSDSGRAYNEQFF

V: TRBV5-6
J: TRBJ2-2
CDR3: CASSPNGAGDVGELFF

V: TRBV7-6
J: TRBJ2-3
CDR3: CASSLDSPASGPYTDTQYF

V: TRBV7-2
J: TRBJ2-7
CDR3: CASSLVGLPSQYF

V: TRBV5-1
J: TRBJ2-1
CDR3: CASSLEGHFYNEQFF

V: TRBV7-6
J: TRBJ2-5
CDR3: CASSLGARETQYF

V: TRBV7-9
J: TRBJ2-1
CDR3: CASSLITTSGPPNEQFF

V: TRBV6-5
J: TRBJ1-5
CDR3: CATGQGSNQPQHF

V: TRBV5-1
J: TRBJ2-1
CDR3: CASSLGTYNEQFF

V: TRBV10-2
J: TRBJ1-1
CDR3: CASSEPLNTEAFF

V: TRBV11-3
J: TRBJ2-2
CDR3: CASRAGGDSSNTGELFF

V: TRBV30
J: TRBJ2-2
CDR3: CAWSVRSTGELFF

V: TRBV11-2
J: TRBJ1-6
CDR3: CASSLDQGYSPLHF

V: TRBV28
J: TRBJ2-1
CDR3: CASSLLAGGRNEQFF

V: TRBV5-6
J: TRBJ1-2
CDR3: CASSFTSGYTF

V: TRBV25-1
J: TRBJ2-3
CDR3: CASSESGQSTDTQYF

V: TRBV27
J: TRBJ2-1
CDR3: CASSLTSGRAPNEQFF

V: TRBV19
J: TRBJ2-7
CDR3: CASSSRGKREHYEQYF

V: TRBV11-3
J: TRBJ2-3
CDR3: CASSLAGGIGTDTQYF

V: TRBV19
J: TRBJ1-3
CDR3: CASSIRRQINTIYF

V: TRBV6-1
J: TRBJ2-1
CDR3: CASSERGSNEQFF

V: TRBV6-5
J: TRBJ1-2
CDR3: CASSYFPGQSNYGYTF

V: TRBV5-5
J: TRBJ1-1
CDR3: CASSLGQYAEAFF

V: TRBV2
J: TRBJ2-2
CDR3: CASSDPPATSGRVTGELFF

V: TRBV5-4
J: TRBJ2-7
CDR3: CASSKGQNLRDGEQYF

V: TRBV5-1
J: NA
CDR3: CASSLGPTSGRTYEQYF

V: TRBV5-6
J: TRBJ2-3
CDR3: CASSLRQDLTDTQYF

V: TRBV5-1
J: TRBJ2-7
CDR3: CASSKDRAREQYF

V: TRBV6-1
J: TRBJ2-5
CDR3: CASSEAAALSETQYF

V: TRBV6-1
J: TRBJ2-7
CDR3: CASSVPPGIYEQYF

V: TRBV19
J: TRBJ1-1
CDR3: CASSHTGLSDTEAFF

V: TRBV30
J: TRBJ1-5
CDR3: CAWSSGQGRDQPQHF

V: TRBV11-2
J: TRBJ2-2
CDR3: CASSLAGGPTGELFF

V: TRBV14
J: TRBJ1-1
CDR3: CASSQAVYGGTEAFF

V: TRBV27
J: TRBJ1-5
CDR3: CASSLRGTGGQPQHF

V: TRBV4-1
J: TRBJ2-7
CDR3: CASSQVRPAGEQYF

V: TRBV27
J: TRBJ2-1
CDR3: CASSQNQYNEQFF

V: TRBV6-4
J: TRBJ2-1
CDR3: CASSAQGPAAGGPDEQFF

V: TRBV18
J: TRBJ2-7
CDR3: CASSPGQTYEQYF

V: TRBV7-2
J: TRBJ2-5
CDR3: CASSLLIQETQYF

V: TRBV18
J: TRBJ1-2
CDR3: CASSPSVQAYGYTF

V: TRBV2
J: TRBJ2-7
CDR3: CASTNPYEQYF

V: TRBV6-5
J: TRBJ2-2
CDR3: CASSYSPGANGELFF

V: TRBV5-1
J: TRBJ2-7
CDR3: CASSLAGQGAGEQYF

V: TRBV30
J: TRBJ2-3
CDR3: CAWSKGLAESDTQYF

V: TRBV28
J: TRBJ2-7
CDR3: CASSRADRFYEQYF

V: TRBV4-1
J: TRBJ2-7
CDR3: CASSQGRGPSYEQYF